Listed here is a single TCR beta chain. No cognate antigen has been identified for it. Base qualities were left out, and no much larger clone turns up one base away. The time point label on this specimen signifies: baseline before first vaccination. Vaccinee samples were obtained from the UK trials COV001 and COV002, which included a single-blind randomized controlled phase 2/3 trial of AZD1222 (ChAdOx1 nCoV-19) in healthy adults. Trial participant PBMC samples were collected at day 0 and day 28 after the second dose for TCRbeta chain sequencing. V gives up 0 bases and J gives up 1 base, and the segment between their germline ends measures 2 bases. Via the germline V gene, CDR1 is SGHDT and CDR2 YYEEEE. Spanning cysteine to phenylalanine, the CDR3 consists of 12 amino acids. The retained sequence is limited to the CDR3, 36 bases, with the frame set at the first base. This specimen belongs to a study of T cell responses to AZD1222 COVID-19 vaccine (dated by TCRdb to about 2021). Study-level background: AZD1222 recipients given second doses at about 4 weeks or at about 12 weeks were pooled, since spike-specific TCR depth and breadth were not found to differ between the two schedules. A total of under 250 trial participants underwent TCR sequencing, of whom more than 200 had received two doses of AZD1222 and around 25 had received two doses of the MenACWY control vaccine. Enrollment into the trials was organized by age into subgroups of 18-55, 56-69 and 70-plus years, and those subgroups contained roughly 150, 30 and 60 TCR-sequenced participants, respectively. Broad study findings and their caveats: In the small 56-69-year group, the increase in depth fell short of significance, most likely because of low power. Conclusions about previously exposed vaccinees were limited because only six AZD1222 recipients were SARS-CoV-2 seropositive at baseline. No day 14 peak-response samples were available, so repertoires were characterized only after the peak T cell response. Reportedly, almost half of the unique spike-specific TCRs recognized epitopes lying outside the regions that are mutated in the B.1.351 and B.1.1.7 variants. The vaccine-associated CD4 TCRs covered the entire spike protein, and the dominant responses fell in regions 160-218 and 743-854. Spike-specific TCR breadth and depth rose significantly after two AZD1222 doses compared with day 0 and with MenACWY recipients. Most participants were white British and females outnumbered males, and the authors suggested that clonal diversity may have been underestimated.

The CDR3 regions of human TCRbeta chains were analyzed by immunosequencing. As for the original processing: Repertoire TCRs were matched against a reference library of SARS-CoV-2-specific TCRs generated with the MIRA antigen-specificity platform. Breadth meant the fraction of unique TCRs that were SARS-CoV-2-associated, whereas depth meant the fraction of total T cells that were SARS-CoV-2-associated. Using the MIRA data, each spike-specific TCR was mapped to the spike region that the TCR reacts to and placed in a CD4 or CD8 class. Log10-transformed breadth and depth values were compared by one-way ANOVA with Sidak's multiple comparisons tests. TCRdb carries this immuneACCESS record with in-frame sequences only. Its versions omit some clonotypes, under half of them owing to an unresolved V gene in the studies checked, with the rest unexplained. V, J and clone size reflect that table, while D and trimming were determined from the DNA. Within this sample are over 100,000 clones, with over 80% of them counted one time only. Less than 8.5% of the sample lies in the top ten.

This specimen was peripheral blood, taken on day 0 of AZD1222 vaccination. The chain employs TRBV5-6 and TRBJ2-7; no D gene call is confident. This clonotype originated in an adult in good health. CDR3 region: CASSLASYEQYF. The DNA is TGTGCCAGCAGCTTGGCATCCTACGAGCAGTACTTC. With all but the CDR3 taken from the reference TRBV5-6 and TRBJ2-7 genes, the full variable domain is: DAGVTQSPTHLIKTRGQQVTLRCSPKSGHDTVSWYQQALGQGPQFIFQYYEEEERQRGNFPDRFSGHQFPNYSSELNVNALLLGDSALYLCASSLASYEQYFGPGTRLTVT.